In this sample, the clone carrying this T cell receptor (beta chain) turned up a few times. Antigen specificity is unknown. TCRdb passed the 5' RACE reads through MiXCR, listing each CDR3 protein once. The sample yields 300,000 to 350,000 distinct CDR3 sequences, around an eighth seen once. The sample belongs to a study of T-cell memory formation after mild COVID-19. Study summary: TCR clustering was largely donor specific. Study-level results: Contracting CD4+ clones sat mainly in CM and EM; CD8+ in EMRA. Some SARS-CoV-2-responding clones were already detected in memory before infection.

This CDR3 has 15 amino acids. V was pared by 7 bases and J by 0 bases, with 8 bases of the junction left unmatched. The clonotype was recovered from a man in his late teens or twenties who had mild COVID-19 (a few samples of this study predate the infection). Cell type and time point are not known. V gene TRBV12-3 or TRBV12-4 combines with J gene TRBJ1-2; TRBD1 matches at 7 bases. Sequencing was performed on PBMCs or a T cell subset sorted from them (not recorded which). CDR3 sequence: CASTQTGLANYGYTF. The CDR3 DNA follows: TGTGCCAGCACTCAGACAGGGCTCGCTAACTATGGCTACACCTTC.